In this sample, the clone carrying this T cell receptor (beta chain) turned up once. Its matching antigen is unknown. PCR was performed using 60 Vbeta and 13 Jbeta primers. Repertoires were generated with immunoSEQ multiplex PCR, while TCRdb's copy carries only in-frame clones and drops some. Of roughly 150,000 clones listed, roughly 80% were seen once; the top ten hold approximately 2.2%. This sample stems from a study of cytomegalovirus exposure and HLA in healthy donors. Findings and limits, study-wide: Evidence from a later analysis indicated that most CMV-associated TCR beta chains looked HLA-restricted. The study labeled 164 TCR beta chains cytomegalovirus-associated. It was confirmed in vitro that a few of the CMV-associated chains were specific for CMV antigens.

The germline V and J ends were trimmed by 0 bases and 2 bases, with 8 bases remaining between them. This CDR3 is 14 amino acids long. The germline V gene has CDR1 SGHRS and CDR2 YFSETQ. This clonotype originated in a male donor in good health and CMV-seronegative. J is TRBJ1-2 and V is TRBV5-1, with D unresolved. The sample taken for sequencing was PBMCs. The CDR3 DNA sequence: TGCGCCAGCAGCTTGGACAGCCGAAACTATGGCTACACCTTC. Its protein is CASSLDSRNYGYTF.